The entry that follows covers one TCR beta chain sequence. This sample was included in a study of control samples from healthy donors and cancer patients. Trimming shortened V by 4 bases and J by 6 bases, and 18 bases separated the two germline ends. This CDR3 spans 15 amino acids. CDR1 SGHAT and CDR2 FQDESV come from the germline V gene (reference sequence). Produced via immunoSEQ multiplex PCR; TCRdb's table is partial and in-frame only. The repertoire holds fewer than 200,000 clones, with 85% to 95% as singletons. Sequenced input: blood. The J gene is TRBJ1-1, the V gene TRBV11-1, with D uncertain. The receptor comes from a woman in her sixties in good health. For the CDR3, the DNA is TGTGCCAGCAGCTACAGTCCCCTGGAGATTGCTGAAGCTTTCTTT. Its translation: CASSYSPLEIAEAFF.